Listed below are T cell receptor beta chains from one sample, sequenced in a study of blood T cells in healthy people across ages. TCRdb itself ran the 5' RACE reads through MiXCR, one entry per CDR3 protein. Of under 2 million distinct CDR3 sequences in the sample, approximately 32% are singletons; the top ten hold 11%. The sample was blood. Source of these receptors: a woman in her twenties or thirties in good health. The CDR3 runs from the conserved cysteine through the conserved F or W. Fields, in order: J gene, V gene, D gene, clone size, CDR3 protein, CDR3 DNA. D genes are given only for firm matches. Some rows mark clone size as missing; the rest say once, few, many or name a class of expanded clone.

TRBJ2-1,TRBV4-1,NA,many,CASSGPYNEQFF,TGCGCCAGCAGCGGTCCGTACAATGAGCAGTTCTTC
TRBJ1-2,TRBV3-1,TRBD1,NA,CASSRDDRGFGYTF,TGTGCCAGCAGCCGAGACGACAGGGGGTTCGGCTACACCTTC
TRBJ2-5,TRBV6-2/TRBV6-3,NA,NA,CASNVRPGSYETQYF,TGTGCCAGCAACGTCCGACCGGGTTCATATGAGACCCAGTACTTC
TRBJ1-5,TRBV6-6,TRBD1,once,CASRRTGVRQPQHF,TGTGCCAGCAGACGTACAGGGGTGAGGCAGCCCCAGCATTTT
TRBJ1-1,TRBV4-1,NA,NA,CASSQDDSWSTEAFF,TGCGCCAGCAGCCAGGACGACAGCTGGAGCACTGAAGCTTTCTTT
TRBJ2-3,TRBV30,TRBD1,few,CAWSAKQGAPRDTQYF,TGTGCCTGGAGTGCCAAACAGGGGGCGCCGAGGGATACGCAGTATTTT
TRBJ2-7,TRBV7-9,NA,many,CASSPEVTYEQYF,TGTGCCAGCAGCCCAGAAGTTACCTACGAGCAGTACTTC
TRBJ2-3,TRBV4-2,TRBD2,many,CASSARTSGGVTDTQYF,TGTGCCAGCAGCGCTAGGACTAGCGGGGGGGTGACAGATACGCAGTATTTT
TRBJ1-2,TRBV5-6,TRBD1,NA,CASSLLAGGGYGYTF,TGTGCCAGCAGCTTGTTAGCAGGGGGCGGCTATGGCTACACCTTC
TRBJ2-7,TRBV5-1,TRBD2,NA,CASNRGEFYEQYF,TGCGCCAGCAACCGGGGGGAATTCTACGAGCAGTACTTC
TRBJ2-4,TRBV20-1,NA,NA,CSASGQYGQNIQYF,TGCAGTGCTAGCGGGCAGTATGGCCAAAACATTCAGTACTTC
TRBJ2-1,TRBV6-2/TRBV6-3,NA,NA,CASSTGLDEQFF,TGTGCCAGCAGTACCGGCTTGGATGAGCAGTTCTTC
TRBJ1-2,TRBV12-3/TRBV12-4,NA,NA,CASTKTGSYGYTF,TGTGCCAGCACCAAGACCGGAAGCTATGGCTACACCTTC
TRBJ2-1,TRBV20-1,TRBD2,NA,CSASFGGGAYNEQFF,TGCAGTGCTAGCTTCGGCGGGGGAGCCTACAATGAGCAGTTCTTC
TRBJ2-7,TRBV4-1,TRBD1,NA,CASSQVGTGDFYGQYF,TGCGCCAGCAGCCAAGTTGGGACAGGAGACTTTTACGGGCAGTACTTC
TRBJ2-7,TRBV7-9,NA,NA,CAGSPRAGGGLAYEQYF,TGCGCCGGCAGCCCCCGAGCAGGGGGGGGTCTTGCCTACGAGCAGTACTTC
TRBJ2-7,TRBV27,TRBD2,NA,CASKILEREFSYEQYF,TGTGCCAGCAAAATCCTTGAGCGGGAGTTCTCCTACGAGCAGTACTTC
TRBJ1-6,TRBV2,TRBD1,NA,CASSAQGAGNSPLHF,TGTGCCAGCAGCGCACAGGGGGCCGGGAATTCACCCCTCCACTTT
TRBJ2-3,TRBV4-2,TRBD2,few,CASGQRLTSADTQYF,TGTGCCAGCGGCCAAAGGTTAACTAGCGCAGATACGCAGTATTTT
TRBJ1-5,TRBV7-2,NA,NA,CASSLGKGPQHF,TGTGCCAGCAGCCTAGGGAAGGGGCCCCAGCATTTT
TRBJ1-6,TRBV9,NA,few,CASSVVGDGGNSPLHF,TGTGCCAGCAGCGTAGTAGGGGACGGGGGCAATTCACCCCTCCACTTT
TRBJ2-5,TRBV20-1,NA,NA,CSASGLRQETQYF,TGCAGTGCTAGTGGCCTGCGACAAGAGACCCAGTACTTC
TRBJ2-1,TRBV6-2/TRBV6-3,TRBD2,NA,CASSSHERGASFGQFF,TGTGCCAGCAGCTCCCACGAGCGGGGGGCGTCCTTTGGGCAGTTCTTC
TRBJ1-1,TRBV10-3,NA,once,CAIRRLLNTEAFF,TGTGCCATCAGGCGTCTCCTGAACACTGAAGCTTTCTTT